Following are 30 T cell receptor beta chains from one sample sequenced in a study of blood T cell repertoires in COVID-19. Here immunoSEQ multiplex PCR was the method, and the copy in TCRdb shows in-frame clones only, minus some. This sample carries about 140,000 clones, 84% of them seen once, and the ten largest clones take 5.5%. Sequenced: PBMCs or T cells enriched from blood (not recorded which). Receptors originate from a man between 40 and 49 years old with acute COVID-19.

This sequence joins TRBV6-2 or TRBV6-3 and TRBJ2-7, with D hard to call. V was pared by 5 bases and J by 3 bases, with 11 bases between. The CDR3 spans 13 residues. CDR1 is MNHEY, CDR2 SVGEGT, per germline. In DNA form, the CDR3 reads TGTGCCAGCAGTCAGTTCGAAGTCTACGAGCAGTACTTC. As protein: CASSQFEVYEQYF.

This chain links TRBV10-3 with TRBJ1-1, with 8 bases fitting TRBD1. The CDR3 runs 13 residues. Looked up from germline, CDR1 is ENHRY and CDR2 is SYGVKD. The J segment lost 3 bases and the V segment lost 6 bases, leaving 3 bases of the junction unmatched. This chain's CDR3 is CAISRGRDTEAFF. The CDR3 nucleotides read TGTGCCATCAGCAGGGGGCGGGACACTGAAGCTTTCTTT.

The V gene is TRBV7-9, the J gene TRBJ2-2; 9 bases fit TRBD1. Losses at the gene ends were 5 bases for V and 4 bases for J; bases not matched to a gene: 11. The CDR3 is 17 amino acids. Germline CDR1 SEHNR, CDR2 FQNEAQ (reference sequence). The DNA for the CDR3 is TGTGCCAGCAGCCACCACAGGGGGCTGAGAGTCACCGGGGAGCTGTTTTTT. This encodes CASSHHRGLRVTGELFF.

This clone was seen a few times. The rearrangement joins TRBV7-2 to TRBJ1-2, with D possibly being TRBD1 (6 bases). CDR1 and CDR2 (germline): SGHTA, FQGNSA. V gave up 1 base and J gave up 3 bases, with 15 bases separating them. The CDR3 is 16 amino acids. The CDR3 reads CASSLGGQGTDYGYTF. As DNA, the CDR3 is TGTGCCAGCAGCTTAGGAGGTCAGGGGACGGACTATGGCTACACCTTC.

This chain uses TRBV28 with TRBJ1-2; 8 bases fit TRBD1. With V trimmed by 2 bases and J by 0 bases, 8 bases remained unmatched. CDR3 length: 17 amino acids. Looked up from germline, CDR1 is MDHEN and CDR2 is SYDVKM. The CDR3 DNA sequence: TGTGCCAGCAGTTTAGGACAGGGATACCTGGCTAACTATGGCTACACCTTC. Residues: CASSLGQGYLANYGYTF.

V and J are TRBV12-3 or TRBV12-4 and TRBJ1-2, with 8 positions matching TRBD1. The junction had 7 bases not matched to a gene; V was cut back by 3 bases and J by 13 bases. CDR3 length equals 12 residues. CDR3 bases: TGTGCCAGCAGTTTGGGACAGGACCCAGGCACCTTC. This translates into CASSLGQDPGTF.

The chain's CDR3 is CAIRPDSNEQFF. In DNA, the CDR3 is TGTGCCATCAGACCAGACAGCAATGAGCAGTTCTTC. The V and J genes are TRBV10-3 and TRBJ2-1, with D possibly TRBD1 on 5 matching bases. The CDR3 has 12 amino acids. The ends were cut back, 6 bases at V and 6 bases at J, with 9 bases in the middle. CDR1 is ENHRY and CDR2 is SYGVKD in the germline V gene.

The table lists this clone with a few counts. V gene TRBV15 combines with J gene TRBJ1-5, with 7 positions matching TRBD1. Trimming took 3 bases from V and 3 from J; bases not matched to a gene: 5. Germline values: CDR1 LNHNV, CDR2 YYDKDF (reference sequence). The CDR3 runs to 15 residues. The CDR3 region has the DNA TGTGCCACCAGCAGCAGGACAGGAACCAATCAGCCCCAGCATTTT. Residues: CATSSRTGTNQPQHF.

This rearrangement joins TRBV24-1 to TRBJ1-2, with a tentative D call TRBD1 (6 bases). This CDR3 contains 14 residues. Germline CDR1 and CDR2: KGHDR and SFDVKD. Trimming pared 2 bases from V and 8 bases from J, leaving 14 bases between. Written as DNA, the CDR3 is TGTGCCACCAGTGATTCACAGGGAAGGGGCGGCTACACCTTC. Translating gives CATSDSQGRGGYTF.

In DNA form, the CDR3 reads TGTGCCAGCAGGGAAATGTGGGACGGCAGGGGGCCTGACGAGCAGTACTTC. Amino acids: CASREMWDGRGPDEQYF. The chain recombines TRBV27 with TRBJ2-7; 8 nucleotides match TRBD1. The V gene end was trimmed by 6 bases and the J gene end by 5 bases; junction bases not matched to a gene: 18. The CDR3 has 17 residues. Germline CDR1 MNHEY, CDR2 SMNVEV (reference sequence).

The rearrangement uses TRBV25-1 and TRBJ1-1; D call uncertain. CDR1 and CDR2 from the germline V gene are MGHDK and SYGVNS. The CDR3 has 13 residues. V was pared by 5 bases and J by 3 bases, with 10 bases between. The CDR3 bases are TGTGCCAGCAGTAGGGCGGGCGACACTGAAGCTTTCTTT. It encodes CASSRAGDTEAFF.

The chain employs TRBV27 and TRBJ2-2, with a tentative D call TRBD2 (5 bases). The CDR3 sequence is 13 residues long. CDR1 is MNHEY and CDR2 is SMNVEV in the germline V gene (reference sequence). V was trimmed by 8 bases and J by 6 bases, leaving 13 bases between them. CDR3 coding DNA: TGTGCCAGCGCTACACTAGTTCCCGGGGAGCTGTTTTTT. This encodes CASATLVPGELFF.

The chain recombines TRBV11-2 with TRBJ2-1; 12 bases are a match to TRBD2. The trim removed 6 bases at V and 6 bases at J, leaving 6 bases unmatched. This CDR3 is built from 15 residues. Germline V gene data show CDR1 as SGHAT and CDR2 as FQNNGV. The CDR3 spells CASRPSSGGANEQFF. The DNA for the CDR3 is TGTGCCAGCAGACCCTCTAGCGGGGGGGCCAATGAGCAGTTCTTC.

The chain combines TRBV5-1 with TRBJ2-5; TRBD2 matches at 13 bases. CDR3 length equals 15 residues. In germline, CDR1 is SGHRS, CDR2 YFSETQ. Trimming removed 7 bases from V and 2 bases from J; junction bases left unmatched: 5. The CDR3 loop is CASQRTSGSQETQYF. DNA of the CDR3: TGCGCCAGCCAAAGGACTAGCGGGAGTCAAGAGACCCAGTACTTC.

The chain joins TRBV5-6 to TRBJ2-5, with 10 bases fitting TRBD2. V trimming: 4 bases; J trimming: 4 bases; junction bases outside the gene matches: 10. The CDR3 contains 16 residues. Germline lookup yields CDR1 SGHDT and CDR2 YYEEEE. CDR3 protein: CASSPRAGGPRETQYF. In DNA, the CDR3 is TGTGCCAGCAGCCCCCGAGCGGGAGGGCCGCGAGAGACCCAGTACTTC.

The chain uses TRBV2 and TRBJ1-2; TRBD1 agrees at 7 bases. V shed 5 bases, J shed 0 bases, and the junction held 6 bases outside the gene matches. Germline CDR1 and CDR2: SNHLY and FYNNEI. The CDR3 spans 15 residues. The CDR3 loop is CASSSRDSTNYGYTF. The CDR3 nucleotides read TGTGCCAGCAGTTCACGGGACAGCACTAACTATGGCTACACCTTC.

The chain employs TRBV4-3 and TRBJ1-4; D gene uncertain. This CDR3 spans 17 amino acids. Germline V lookup: CDR1 LGHNA, CDR2 YSLEER. The germline V and J ends were trimmed by 0 bases and 0 bases, with 11 bases remaining between them. The CDR3 protein is CASSQDLGDATNEKLFF. For the CDR3, the DNA is TGCGCCAGCAGCCAAGATTTAGGAGACGCAACTAATGAAAAACTGTTTTTT.

V and J are TRBV24-1 and TRBJ2-1; D is perhaps TRBD1 (5 bases). The CDR3 length is 13 residues. Germline loops: CDR1 KGHDR, CDR2 SFDVKD. V was cut by 4 bases and J by 9 bases, with 12 bases left in between. CDR3 protein: CATSEDSLGEQFF. As DNA, the CDR3 is TGTGCCACCAGTGAAGACAGTTTGGGTGAGCAGTTCTTC.

This chain joins TRBV7-9 and TRBJ1-4, with D possibly matching TRBD1 (5 bases). CDR1 is SEHNR, CDR2 FQNEAQ, per germline (reference sequence). Trimming removed 5 bases from V and 6 bases from J, with 16 bases in between. The CDR3 sequence is 15 residues long. The CDR3 DNA follows: TGTGCCAGCAGCAACCCCCGGCAGGGTTATGAAAAACTGTTTTTT. It encodes CASSNPRQGYEKLFF.

The CDR3 DNA sequence: TGTGCCAGCAGTTCGAGGCGCCATGAAAAACTGTTTTTT. Residues: CASSSRRHEKLFF. The chain is built from TRBV6-5 and TRBJ1-4; D unresolved. Germline V gene lookup returns CDR1 MNHEY and CDR2 SVGAGI. Trimming removed 4 bases from V and 6 bases from J, with 9 bases in between. The CDR3 length is 13 residues.

This clone was counted a single time. The chain employs TRBV9 and TRBJ2-4, with 8 bases lining up with TRBD1. The CDR3 loop spans 14 amino acids. After removal of 0 bases from V and 7 bases from J, the junction contained 3 bases not matched to a gene. The V gene's germline CDR1 is SGDLS and CDR2 YYNGEE. The CDR3 here is CASSVGHRGNIQYF. The CDR3 DNA follows: TGTGCCAGCAGCGTAGGACACAGGGGGAACATTCAGTACTTC.

This chain links TRBV4-1 with TRBJ1-1; a possible D gene is TRBD1 (5 bases). Germline CDR1 reads MGHRA; CDR2 reads YSYEKL. The CDR3 is made up of 13 amino acids. V lost 4 bases and J 11 bases, leaving 17 bases between the germline ends. CDR3 in DNA: TGCGCCAGCAGCCCCCCTGGTGCAGGGCTGGCTTTCTTT. Protein product: CASSPPGAGLAFF.

The V gene is TRBV2, the J gene TRBJ2-7; TRBD2 agrees at 11 bases. Germline CDR1 reads SNHLY; CDR2 reads FYNNEI. This CDR3 region has 13 residues. The trim removed 8 bases at V and 2 bases at J, leaving 2 bases unmatched. The CDR3 is CASATSGAYEQYF. As DNA, the CDR3 is TGTGCCAGCGCGACTAGCGGGGCCTACGAGCAGTACTTC.

The chain uses TRBV30 and TRBJ2-3; 7 nucleotides agree with TRBD2. V dropped 0 bases and J dropped 0; count of bases not matched to a gene: 3. The length of the CDR3 is 15 residues. Germline V gives CDR1 GTSNPN, CDR2 SVGIG (reference sequence). The CDR3 sequence: CAWSVTGGSTDTQYF. For the CDR3, the DNA is TGTGCCTGGAGTGTAACCGGGGGGAGCACAGATACGCAGTATTTT.

This clone is a singleton in its sample. V and J are TRBV15 and TRBJ2-1; tentatively, D is TRBD1 (5 bases). Germline lookup yields CDR1 LNHNV and CDR2 YYDKDF (reference sequence). The CDR3 covers 15 residues. V lost 3 bases and J 0 bases, leaving 9 bases between the germline ends. The CDR3 DNA reads TGTGCCACCAGCAGGGACAAGAGCTCCTACAATGAGCAGTTCTTC. It is translated as CATSRDKSSYNEQFF.

This chain uses TRBV25-1 with TRBJ2-2, with TRBD1 matching over 8 bases. The CDR3 runs to 15 residues. Germline V lookup: CDR1 MGHDK, CDR2 SYGVNS. V shed 2 bases, J shed 8 bases, and the junction held 7 bases outside the gene matches. CDR3 residues: CASSEPDRGPGELFF. The DNA for the CDR3 is TGTGCCAGCAGTGAACCAGACAGGGGACCTGGGGAGCTGTTTTTT.

The chain links TRBV6-2 or TRBV6-3 to TRBJ2-6; D gene ambiguous. The V gene lost 5 bases and the J gene lost 0 bases, with 8 bases spanning the gap. This CDR3 has 15 amino acids. Germline values: CDR1 MNHEY, CDR2 SVGEGT. The CDR3 DNA reads TGTGCCAGCAGTCCCCCCAGCTCTGGGGCCAACGTCCTGACTTTC. It specifies CASSPPSSGANVLTF.

J is TRBJ1-2 and V is TRBV5-5, with 11 bases identical to TRBD1. The J segment lost 2 bases and the V segment lost 0 bases, leaving 6 bases of the junction unmatched. CDR3 length: 17 amino acids. The germline CDR1 and CDR2 sequences are SGHKS and YYEKEE (reference sequence). Here the CDR3 DNA reads TGTGCCAGCAGCTTGGTAAGGACAGGGGGCTTCAACTATGGCTACACCTTC. It yields the protein CASSLVRTGGFNYGYTF.

This chain joins TRBV21-1 and TRBJ2-1; TRBD2, as called in the table, went unchecked against the DNA. TRBV21-1 is given as a pseudogene. CDR3 length: 15 amino acids. CDR3 sequence: CAKDLLTGGSNEQFF. CDR3 sequence (DNA): TGTGCCAAGGACCTTTTGACGGGAGGTTCAAATGAGCAGTTCTTC.

The genes are TRBV4-3 and TRBJ2-1, with TRBD2 matching over 7 bases. Per the germline V gene, CDR1 is LGHNA and CDR2 is YSLEER. The CDR3 is 17 amino acids. The V segment lost 0 bases and the J segment 12 bases; nucleotides outside the gene matches: 17. CDR3 bases: TGCGCCAGCAGCCAAGAGAGGAGCGGGACTCCTCAGTGGGGGCAGTTCTTC. Encoded protein: CASSQERSGTPQWGQFF.